This T cell receptor (beta chain) emerged from a study of CD8 T cells in Susac syndrome. Reverse transcription of roughly 0.45 to 1 ug RNA was carried out with random hexamers. Multiplex PCR with immunoSEQ amplified the TCR beta CDR3 across 54 Vbeta and 13 Jbeta. TCRdb analysed the immunoSEQ multiplex PCR reads with MiXCR anew, one entry per CDR3 protein. The data contain hundreds of thousands of distinct CDR3 sequences, approximately 95% of them seen just once; the ten biggest clones take up around 0.082%. With regard to this clonotype: One end of the junction varies from germline; a read error may be responsible.

Looked up from germline, CDR1 is SEHNR and CDR2 is FQNEAQ (reference sequence). This CDR3 has 14 amino acids. The sequenced target, TCR beta, came from blood CD8+ and CD4+ T cells. The multiple sclerosis controls were treatment-naive patients, and their relapsing-remitting disease was stable or active. V and J are TRBV7-9 and TRBJ1-2; 11 bases are a match to TRBD1. The sample was CD4+ T cells from PBMCs. The receptor was isolated from a human donor with multiple sclerosis. CDR3 nucleotide sequence: TGTGCCGGCAGCCCGGGACAGGGGGGGCATGGCTACACCTTC. This encodes CAGSPGQGGHGYTF. Full variable domain (outside the CDR3, taken from reference TRBV7-9 and TRBJ1-2): DTGVSQNPRHKITKRGQNVTFRCDPISEHNRLYWYRQTLGQGPEFLTYFQNEAQLEKSRLLSDRFSAERPKGSFSTLEIQRTEQGDSAMYLCAGSPGQGGHGYTFGSGTRLTVV.